The 20 T cell receptor beta chains given below trace back to one sample, sequenced in a study of PD-1 blockade in mismatch repair-deficient tumors. Profiling relied on immunoSEQ multiplex PCR, and the TCRdb table lists in-frame clones only, not all of them. The sample has 11,000 to 15,000 clones, more than 65% seen once; the top ten hold under 2%. The sequencing used PBMCs, collected approximately 14 weeks after starting pembrolizumab. The origin of the receptors is an adult with mismatch repair-deficient cancer.

The chain recombines TRBV10-1 with TRBJ2-2; TRBD1 agrees at 12 bases. Unmatched junction bases numbered 11, after V lost 2 bases and J lost 1 base. The germline V gene has CDR1 WNHNN and CDR2 SYGVQD (reference sequence). CDR3 size: 20 residues. CDR3: CASSESPTGTGGLNTGELFF. The CDR3 DNA is TGCGCCAGCAGTGAGAGCCCCACCGGGACAGGGGGCTTGAACACCGGGGAGCTGTTTTTT.

CDR3 region: CASSPQGPNNEQFF. Written as DNA, the CDR3 is TGTGCCAGCAGCCCACAGGGTCCGAACAATGAGCAGTTCTTC. This rearrangement joins TRBV7-3 to TRBJ2-1; tentative D call: TRBD1 (6 bases). V lost 5 bases to trimming and J lost 5 bases, with 13 bases between them. Germline V gives CDR1 SGHTA, CDR2 FQGTGA. The CDR3 covers 14 residues.

The chain has TRBV7-9 and TRBJ2-1; possible D gene TRBD2, 5 bases. The V and J ends lost 1 base and 0 bases respectively, with 7 bases between them. The CDR3 has 15 amino acids. Germline assignment: CDR1 SEHNR and CDR2 FQNEAQ (reference sequence). CDR3 protein: CASSLGAASYNEQFF. CDR3 coding DNA: TGTGCCAGCAGCTTAGGAGCGGCCTCCTACAATGAGCAGTTCTTC.

V is TRBV7-9 and J is TRBJ2-1; TRBD2 aligns across 8 bases. The CDR3 runs to 15 residues. Trimming at V came to 3 bases and at J to 4 bases, leaving 5 bases not matched to a gene. Germline V gene lookup returns CDR1 SEHNR and CDR2 FQNEAQ (reference sequence). This CDR3 is CASSFSPGGYNEQFF. CDR3 DNA sequence: TGTGCCAGCAGCTTTAGTCCGGGAGGGTACAATGAGCAGTTCTTC.

The chain combines TRBV7-9 with TRBJ2-5, with TRBD1 identical over 7 bases. The CDR3 has 14 amino acids. Germline V gene lookup returns CDR1 SEHNR and CDR2 FQNEAQ (reference sequence). V trimming: 1 base; J trimming: 5 bases; junction bases outside the gene matches: 4. The CDR3 nucleotides are TGTGCCAGCAGCTTAGGGGTCAGGGGGGAGACCCAGTACTTC. Its protein product is CASSLGVRGETQYF.

The rearrangement uses TRBV19 and TRBJ2-7, with a tentative D call TRBD2 (6 bases). Trimming took 1 base from V and 6 from J, leaving 16 bases between them. Germline CDR1 reads LNHDA; CDR2 reads SQIVND (reference sequence). The CDR3 totals 15 residues. CDR3 region: CASSIGGTPALEQYF. The CDR3, as DNA: TGTGCCAGTAGTATAGGCGGGACGCCAGCCCTCGAGCAGTACTTC.

The chain carries TRBV10-2 and TRBJ2-1; 8 nucleotides agree with TRBD1. CDR3 length: 17 amino acids. The germline V gene encodes CDR1 WSHSY and CDR2 SAAADI. Losses at the gene ends were 3 bases for V and 4 bases for J; bases not matched to a gene: 11. The CDR3, as DNA: TGCGCCAGCAGTGAAACGACCGGGACAGGAATTTACAATGAGCAGTTCTTC. This gives the protein CASSETTGTGIYNEQFF.

The J gene is TRBJ2-1, the V gene TRBV7-2; 16 nucleotides match TRBD2. The germline V gene has CDR1 SGHTA and CDR2 FQGNSA. The CDR3 is 19 amino acids. V lost 5 bases and J lost 4; bases outside the gene matches: 11. The CDR3 loop reads CASSPGGLAGGNRYNEQFF. CDR3 bases: TGTGCCAGCAGCCCCGGGGGACTAGCGGGAGGGAACAGGTACAATGAGCAGTTCTTC.

This sequence joins TRBV19 and TRBJ1-3; D gene ambiguous. This CDR3 is built from 17 residues. Germline V lookup: CDR1 LNHDA, CDR2 SQIVND (reference sequence). V lost 3 bases and J 2 bases, leaving 17 bases between the germline ends. CDR3: CASSMALLSSAGNTIYF. Here the CDR3 DNA reads TGTGCCAGTAGTATGGCTCTTCTTTCGTCCGCTGGAAACACCATATATTTT.

The count of this clone is one. The V call is TRBV7-6, the J call TRBJ2-3; TRBD2 matches 7 bases. This CDR3 is built from 15 residues. V shed 0 bases, J shed 4 bases, and the junction held 4 bases outside the gene matches. Germline V gene lookup returns CDR1 SGHVS and CDR2 FNYEAQ. CDR3 coding DNA: TGTGCCAGCAGCTTAGCGGGGGGGACGGCAGATACGCAGTATTTT. Translating it yields CASSLAGGTADTQYF.

This clone was recorded once. This chain links TRBV5-1 with TRBJ2-7, with 7 positions matching TRBD1. This CDR3 region has 14 residues. CDR1 SGHRS and CDR2 YFSETQ come from the germline V gene. J lost 0 bases, V lost 6 bases, and 6 bases had no gene match. Here the CDR3 reads CASNPGQPSYEQYF. The DNA of the CDR3 is TGCGCCAGCAACCCGGGACAGCCCTCCTACGAGCAGTACTTC.

The chain links TRBV7-3 to TRBJ2-1; a possible D gene is TRBD1 (5 bases). This CDR3 has 12 residues. CDR1 is SGHTA, CDR2 FQGTGA, per germline. Trimming left V 3 bases short and J 10 bases short, with 10 bases between. The CDR3: CASSLTAGEQFF. The CDR3 DNA is TGTGCCAGCAGCTTGACAGCTGGCGAGCAGTTCTTC. Together with reference TRBV7-3 and TRBJ2-1, the CDR3 gives the full variable domain: GAGVSQTPSNKVTEKGKYVELRCDPISGHTALYWYRQSLGQGPEFLIYFQGTGAADDSGLPNDRFFAVRPEGSVSTLKIQRTERGDSAVYLCASSLTAGEQFFGPGTRLTVL.

This chain links TRBV7-9 with TRBJ1-1; 7 nucleotides match TRBD1. The CDR3 extends over 15 amino acids. With 0 bases clipped from V and 2 bases from J, the junction kept 3 bases outside the gene matches. Germline values: CDR1 SEHNR, CDR2 FQNEAQ (reference sequence). The CDR3 sequence: CASSLAGGGNTEAFF. CDR3 nucleotides: TGTGCCAGCAGCTTAGCAGGGGGCGGTAACACTGAAGCTTTCTTT.

V usage is TRBV6-5 and J usage is TRBJ1-1; TRBD1 is a possible D gene (6 bases). The CDR3 is 14 amino acids. Germline CDR1 is MNHEY and CDR2 is SVGAGI. The V end lost 8 bases, the J end lost 1 base, and 14 bases lay between the germline ends. The CDR3 protein is CASSANRANTEAFF. As DNA, the CDR3 is TGTGCCAGCTCTGCGAACAGGGCGAACACTGAAGCTTTCTTT.

The chain combines TRBV27 with TRBJ2-6; 10 positions match TRBD2. Germline CDR1 is MNHEY and CDR2 is SMNVEV (reference sequence). The CDR3 spans 19 residues. Trimming took 2 bases from V and 0 from J; bases not matched to a gene: 7. This CDR3 is CASSLRLAGSLSGANVLTF. CDR3 DNA: TGTGCCAGCAGTTTAAGACTAGCGGGCTCCCTCTCTGGGGCCAACGTCCTGACTTTC. The full variable domain, with the rest looked up from reference TRBV27 and TRBJ2-6, is EAQVTQNPRYLITVTGKKLTVTCSQNMNHEYMSWYRQDPGLGLRQIYYSMNVEVTDKGDVPEGYKVSRKEKRNFPLILESPSPNQTSLYFCASSLRLAGSLSGANVLTFGAGSRLTVL.

The J gene is TRBJ2-1, the V gene TRBV19, with 11 positions matching TRBD2. CDR1 is LNHDA, CDR2 SQIVND, per germline (reference sequence). The CDR3 has 15 residues. After removal of 7 bases from V and 4 bases from J, the junction contained 6 bases not matched to a gene. In nucleotides, the CDR3 is TGTGCCAGTAACCGCGGGACTAGCGGATACAATGAGCAGTTCTTC. Encoded protein: CASNRGTSGYNEQFF.

V usage is TRBV7-2 and J usage is TRBJ1-1; a possible D gene is TRBD1 (5 bases). The CDR3 has 15 residues. In germline, CDR1 is SGHTA, CDR2 FQGNSA. V was clipped by 5 bases and J by 5 bases, with 18 bases between them. The CDR3 is CASSPRRLGATEAFF. As DNA, the CDR3 is TGTGCCAGCAGCCCCCGTCGCCTAGGGGCAACTGAAGCTTTCTTT.

The V call is TRBV7-2, the J call TRBJ2-7, with 7 bases matching TRBD2. Germline V CDR1 and CDR2: SGHTA, FQGNSA. The CDR3 has 14 residues. V was clipped by 5 bases and J by 7 bases; unmatched bases: 11. The CDR3, as DNA: TGTGCCAGCAGCCCCACCGCGGGAGATTGGGAGCAGTACTTC. This gives the protein CASSPTAGDWEQYF.

The V call is TRBV11-3, the J call TRBJ2-1, with D possibly matching TRBD2 (6 bases). In germline, CDR1 is SGHNT, CDR2 YENEEA. The length of the CDR3 is 17 residues. The V and J ends lost 5 bases and 4 bases respectively, with 21 bases between them. Written as DNA, the CDR3 is TGTGCCAGCAGCCCCGACCCATGGACGGAGGGATACAATGAGCAGTTCTTC. Amino acids: CASSPDPWTEGYNEQFF. Full variable domain (missing parts from reference TRBV11-3 and TRBJ2-1): EAGVVQSPRYKIIEKKQPVAFWCNPISGHNTLYWYLQNLGQGPELLIRYENEEAVDDSQLPKDRFSAERLKGVDSTLKIQPAELGDSAVYLCASSPDPWTEGYNEQFFGPGTRLTVL.

The chain recombines TRBV7-2 with TRBJ2-1, with TRBD2 identical over 11 bases. From germline, CDR1 is SGHTA and CDR2 FQGNSA. V shed 1 base, J shed 4 bases, and the junction held 0 bases outside the gene matches. This CDR3 is built from 15 residues. In DNA form, the CDR3 reads TGTGCCAGCAGCTTAGGACTAGCGGGGTACAATGAGCAGTTCTTC. Protein sequence: CASSLGLAGYNEQFF.